This paragraph reports one T cell receptor (beta chain). The CDR3 has 16 residues. Germline CDR1 MGHRA, CDR2 YSYEKL. V was shortened by 2 bases and J by 5 bases, with 16 bases between the two germline ends. The sample is drawn from a study of blood T cell repertoires in COVID-19. The overall study: There were acute and convalescent COVID-19 samples, and they came from the United States, Italy and Spain. PBMCs, B-cell-depleted T cells, or T cells provided the cDNA or gDNA that made up the material.

Original handling: Estimates of nucleated cell counts were drawn from the amplification of reference gene primers. Data came from immunoSEQ multiplex PCR; TCRdb stores just in-frame clones and leaves some out. That table is the source of V, J and clone size, and D and trimming were worked out from the DNA. The table has 120,000 or so clones, roughly 79% seen once. This chain connects TRBV4-1 to TRBJ1-5, with a possible D match to TRBD1 (5 bases). Specimen: peripheral blood. This TCR came from a man aged 65 to 79 with acute or convalescent COVID-19. The CDR3 nucleotides are TGCGCCAGCAGCCAATCGAGCAGGGTAGAATATCAGCCCCAGCATTTT. Protein: CASSQSSRVEYQPQHF.